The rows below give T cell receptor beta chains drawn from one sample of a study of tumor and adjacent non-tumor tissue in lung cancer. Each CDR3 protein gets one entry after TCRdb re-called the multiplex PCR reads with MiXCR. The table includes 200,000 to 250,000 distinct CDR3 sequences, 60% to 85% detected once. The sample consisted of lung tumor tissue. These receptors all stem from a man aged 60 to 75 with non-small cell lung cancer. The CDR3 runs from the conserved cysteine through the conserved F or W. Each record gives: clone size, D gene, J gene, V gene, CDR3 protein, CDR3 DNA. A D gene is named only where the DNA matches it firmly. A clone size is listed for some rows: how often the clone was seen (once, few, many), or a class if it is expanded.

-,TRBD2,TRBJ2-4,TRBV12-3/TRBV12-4,CASSPSGRAETKNIRYF,TGTGCCAGCAGCCCTAGCGGGAGGGCGGAGACCAAAAACATTCGATACTTC
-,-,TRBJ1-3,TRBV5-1,CANSLNGASGGNTIYF,TGCGCCAACAGCTTGAACGGAGCTTCGGGAGGAAACACCATATATTTT
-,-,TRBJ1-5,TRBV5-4,CASILQGHDNQPQHF,TGTGCCAGCATCTTGCAGGGGCACGACAATCAGCCCCAGCATTTT
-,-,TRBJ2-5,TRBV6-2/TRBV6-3,CASSYRVGGAWEETQYF,TGTGCCAGCAGTTACAGGGTAGGGGGAGCATGGGAAGAGACCCAGTACTTC
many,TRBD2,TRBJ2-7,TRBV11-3,CASSLGTSGGNEQYF,TGTGCCAGCAGCTTAGGGACTAGCGGGGGGAACGAGCAGTACTTC
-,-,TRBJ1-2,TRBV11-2,CVSIVRREYGYTF,TGTGTCAGCATCGTCCGACGGGAATATGGCTACACCTTC
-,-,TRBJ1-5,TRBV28,CASRGWYGNQPQHF,TGTGCCAGCAGGGGGTGGTACGGAAATCAGCCCCAGCATTTT
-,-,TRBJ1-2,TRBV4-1,CASSQTTDYGYTF,TGCGCCAGCAGCCAAACTACAGACTATGGCTACACCTTC
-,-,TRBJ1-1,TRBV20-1,CSARPRQRTEAAF,TGCAGTGCTAGACCACGTCAGAGGACTGAAGCTGCCTTT
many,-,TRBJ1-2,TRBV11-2,CASSGQGLGSGYTF,TGTGCCAGCAGTGGACAAGGCTTGGGGAGTGGCTACACCTTC
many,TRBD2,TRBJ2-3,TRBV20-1,CSAAPGLGTDTQYF,TGCAGTGCTGCCCCGGGACTAGGCACAGATACGCAGTATTTT
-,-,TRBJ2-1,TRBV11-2,CLSSRVGGYKEQSF,TGTCTCAGCAGCCGGGTAGGAGGCTACAAAGAGCAGTCCTTC
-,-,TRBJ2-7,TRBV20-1,CSARDPSSGSSYEQYF,TGCAGTGCTAGAGACCCGAGTAGTGGGAGCTCCTACGAGCAGTACTTC
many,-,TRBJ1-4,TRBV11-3,CASSSQGPNEKLFF,TGTGCCAGCAGCTCCCAGGGGCCTAATGAAAAACTGTTTTTT
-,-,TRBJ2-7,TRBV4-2,CASSPGVGDWQYF,TGTGCCAGCAGCCCGGGCGTGGGTGATTGGCAGTACTTC
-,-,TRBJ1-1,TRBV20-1,CSARPPRTEAFF,TGCAGTGCTAGACCCCCTCGGACTGAAGCTTTCTTT
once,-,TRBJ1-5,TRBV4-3,CASSLGGATETQHF,TGCGCCAGCAGCCTCGGGGGCGCGACAGAAACGCAGCATTTT
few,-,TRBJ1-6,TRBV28,CASSLLTGIGSPLHF,TGTGCCAGCAGTTTATTAACAGGGATTGGTTCACCCCTCCACTTT
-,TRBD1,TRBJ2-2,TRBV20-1,CSARVTDRGTGELFF,TGCAGTGCTAGAGTCACCGACAGGGGAACCGGGGAGCTGTTTTTT
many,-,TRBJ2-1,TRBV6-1,CASRQRLVSYNEQFF,TGTGCCAGCAGACAAAGACTAGTGTCCTACAATGAGCAGTTCTTC
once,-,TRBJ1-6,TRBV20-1,CSASGGVYNSPLHF,TGCAGTGCTAGCGGGGGTGTCTATAATTCACCCCTCCACTTT
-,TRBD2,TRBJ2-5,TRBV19,CAGSPSARGGTYQETQYF,TGTGCCGGTAGTCCGTCAGCGCGGGGAGGGACCTACCAAGAGACCCAGTACTTC
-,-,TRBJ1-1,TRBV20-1,CSASSAIEAFF,TGCAGTGCTAGTTCGGCCATTGAAGCTTTCTTT
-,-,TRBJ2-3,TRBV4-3,CVSSQDFRQPQYF,TGCGTCAGCAGCCAAGATTTCAGACAGCCCCAGTATTTT
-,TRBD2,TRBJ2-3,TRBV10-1,CTGPLGLAGGFTDMQYF,TGCACCGGTCCACTGGGACTAGCGGGGGGGTTCACAGATATGCAGTATTTT
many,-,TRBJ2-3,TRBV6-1,CASKLQQADTQYF,TGTGCCAGCAAATTGCAACAAGCGGATACGCAGTATTTT
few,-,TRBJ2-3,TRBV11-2,CASSTAGRTDTQYF,TGTGCCAGCAGTACGGCAGGGAGGACAGATACGCAGTATTTT
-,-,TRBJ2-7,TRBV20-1,CIARDDRLGASYEQYF,TGCATTGCTAGAGATGATCGACTGGGTGCCTCCTACGAGCAGTACTTC
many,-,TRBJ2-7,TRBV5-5,CASSLAAAVAYEQYF,TGTGCCAGCAGCTTGGCGGCCGCTGTCGCCTACGAGCAGTACTTC
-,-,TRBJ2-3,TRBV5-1,CASSLGNPLLLYF,TGCGCCAGCAGCCTCGGGAATCCCTTGCTTCTTTATTTT
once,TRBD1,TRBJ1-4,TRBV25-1,CASCGQGGYLEKLLF,TGTGCCAGCTGTGGACAGGGCGGGTATTTGGAAAAACTGCTTTTT
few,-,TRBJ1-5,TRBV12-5,CASGLSQPQHF,TGTGCTAGTGGTTTGTCCCAGCCCCAGCATTTT
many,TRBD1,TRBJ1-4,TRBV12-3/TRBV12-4,CATRGTGLEKLFF,TGTGCCACCAGGGGGACAGGGCTTGAAAAACTGTTTTTT
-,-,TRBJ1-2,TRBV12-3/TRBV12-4,CASSSTTDGYTF,TGTGCCAGCAGTTCGACGACGGATGGCTACACCTTC
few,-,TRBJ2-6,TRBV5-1,CASRLSSGANVLTF,TGCGCCAGCAGATTGAGCTCTGGGGCCAACGTCCTGACTTTC
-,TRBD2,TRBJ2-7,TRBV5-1,CASSPRRLAGEAEQHF,TGCGCCAGCAGCCCACGACGACTAGCGGGAGAGGCCGAGCAGCACTTC
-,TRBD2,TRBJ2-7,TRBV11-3,CASSPTRGIYEQYF,TGTGCCAGCAGCCCGACGCGGGGGATCTACGAGCAGTACTTC
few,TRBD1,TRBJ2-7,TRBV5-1,CASGGQGAYEQYF,TGCGCCAGTGGCGGACAGGGGGCTTACGAGCAGTACTTC
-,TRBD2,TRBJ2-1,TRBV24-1,CATSDQTSGSTDEQFF,TGTGCCACCAGTGATCAGACTAGCGGGAGTACGGATGAGCAGTTCTTC
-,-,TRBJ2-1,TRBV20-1,CSARARERAFSYNEQLF,TGCAGTGCTAGGGCTAGGGAGCGCGCCTTTTCCTACAATGAGCAGTTATTC
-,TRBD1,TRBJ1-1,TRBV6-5,CASSSGQGVGRNTEAFF,TGTGCCAGCAGTTCGGGACAGGGGGTAGGAAGGAACACTGAAGCTTTCTTT
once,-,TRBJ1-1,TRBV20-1,CSARLDRSAEALF,TGCAGTGCTAGACTAGACAGGTCCGCTGAAGCTTTATTT